The 21 T cell receptor beta chains presented below share a single source sample, sequenced in a study of cytomegalovirus exposure and HLA in healthy donors. Primers for the PCR totalled 60 Vbeta and 13 Jbeta. Clones were read by immunoSEQ multiplex PCR, and TCRdb kept only the in-frame ones, dropping some. The sample data list about 40,000 clones. The sample was PBMCs. Receptor source: a male donor in good health and CMV-seronegative.

Here the CDR3 reads CASSLNAAQHNEQFF. CDR3 nucleotides: TGTGCCAGCAGCTTAAACGCGGCACAACACAATGAGCAGTTCTTC. The rearrangement uses TRBV7-2 and TRBJ2-1; D uncertain. Germline loops: CDR1 SGHTA, CDR2 FQGNSA. Trimming stripped 2 bases from V and 5 bases from J, with 13 bases between. The CDR3 runs to 15 residues.

This chain connects TRBV27 to TRBJ2-6; D not certain. Germline V gene lookup returns CDR1 MNHEY and CDR2 SMNVEV (reference sequence). V lost 8 bases, J lost 2 bases, and 10 bases lay in between. The length of the CDR3 is 14 residues. CDR3: CASAGYTGANVLTF. In DNA form, the CDR3 reads TGTGCCAGCGCAGGATACACTGGGGCCAACGTCCTGACTTTC.

This chain joins TRBV30 and TRBJ2-1, with TRBD2 matching over 15 bases. This CDR3 contains 17 residues. Losses at the gene ends were 5 bases for V and 7 bases for J; bases not matched to a gene: 12. Germline CDR1 is GTSNPN and CDR2 is SVGIG (reference sequence). CDR3 in DNA: TGTGCCTGGGCCCCCCGGACTAGCGGGGGGGCGGGAAATGAGCAGTTCTTC. Translation gives CAWAPRTSGGAGNEQFF.

V usage is TRBV28 and J usage is TRBJ2-5; 8 bases fit TRBD2. The germline gives CDR1 MDHEN, CDR2 SYDVKM. The V and J ends lost 7 bases and 2 bases, in that order; junction bases with no gene match: 6. This CDR3 has 14 residues. CDR3: CASKTGGTQETQYF. The CDR3 nucleotides read TGTGCCAGCAAAACGGGGGGGACACAAGAGACCCAGTACTTC. The full variable domain, with the rest looked up from reference TRBV28 and TRBJ2-5, is DVKVTQSSRYLVKRTGEKVFLECVQDMDHENMFWYRQDPGLGLRLIYFSYDVKMKEKGDIPEGYSVSREKKERFSLILESASTNQTSMYLCASKTGGTQETQYFGPGTRLLVL.

The chain links TRBV19 to TRBJ1-1; perhaps TRBD1 as D (6 bases). CDR1 and CDR2 (germline): LNHDA, SQIVND (reference sequence). The germline V and J ends were trimmed by 8 bases and 0 bases, with 16 bases remaining between them. The length of the CDR3 is 15 residues. CDR3 DNA: TGTGCCAGTGCGCATATGGACAGAATGAACACTGAAGCTTTCTTT. Its translation is CASAHMDRMNTEAFF.

The chain links TRBV9 to TRBJ2-4; TRBD1 matches 7 bases. Germline CDR1 and CDR2: SGDLS and YYNGEE. V trimming: 4 bases; J trimming: 2 bases; junction bases outside the gene matches: 6. The CDR3 is 15 amino acids. The CDR3 sequence is CASSSGDSSKNIQYF. The DNA for the CDR3 is TGTGCCAGCAGCTCCGGGGACAGTTCCAAAAACATTCAGTACTTC.

The V call is TRBV7-8, the J call TRBJ1-4, with D possibly being TRBD1 (5 bases). V lost 5 bases to trimming and J lost 8 bases, with 18 bases between them. Germline CDR1 and CDR2: SGHVS and FQNEAQ. The CDR3 sequence is 15 residues long. As DNA, the CDR3 is TGTGCCAGCAGCCCAAGGCGGGACGGGCGGGAAAAACTGTTTTTT. Protein: CASSPRRDGREKLFF.

The V and J genes are TRBV5-4 and TRBJ2-5; the D gene is possibly TRBD1 (6 bases). The J call may be incorrect, as the DNA end agrees better with TRBJ2-7. This CDR3 region has 17 residues. Per the germline V gene, CDR1 is SGHNT and CDR2 is YYREEE (reference sequence). In DNA form, the CDR3 reads TGTGCCAGCAGCTTGTACCAGCCCCTTCAGGGGCGCTACGAGCAGTACTTC. It codes for CASSLYQPLQGRYEQYF.

The chain uses TRBV11-2 and TRBJ2-7; D is unresolved. CDR3 size: 14 residues. CDR1 is SGHAT, CDR2 FQNNGV, per germline. The germline V and J ends were trimmed by 1 base and 3 bases, with 10 bases remaining between them. The CDR3 reads CASSLALISYEQYF. CDR3 nucleotide sequence: TGTGCCAGCAGCTTAGCCCTAATAAGCTACGAGCAGTACTTC.

The chain recombines TRBV7-9 with TRBJ2-2; 8 bases map to TRBD2. The V gene's germline CDR1 is SEHNR and CDR2 FQNEAQ (reference sequence). CDR3 length: 12 amino acids. CDR3 sequence reads: CARGGGTGELFF. CDR3 nucleotides: TGTGCTAGAGGCGGGGGGACCGGGGAGCTGTTTTTT.

The chain combines TRBV4-1 with TRBJ2-1, with TRBD1 matching 9 bases. Germline values: CDR1 MGHRA, CDR2 YSYEKL. J was trimmed by 10 bases and V by 3 bases; bases with no gene match: 10. The CDR3 is made up of 15 amino acids. The CDR3 coding sequence is TGCGCCAGCAGCCATAATGCGGACAGGGGTCGAGAGCAGTTCTTC. Amino acid sequence: CASSHNADRGREQFF.

The V call is TRBV7-9, the J call TRBJ1-4; 7 bases align to TRBD1. The CDR3 covers 15 residues. V shed 6 bases, J shed 6 bases, and the junction held 10 bases outside the gene matches. From germline, CDR1 is SEHNR and CDR2 FQNEAQ (reference sequence). In nucleotides, the CDR3 is TGTGCCAGCAGTCGCTCGGGACAGCCACATGAAAAACTGTTTTTT. Translation: CASSRSGQPHEKLFF.

The chain joins TRBV18 to TRBJ1-5; 9 bases align to TRBD1. The CDR3 has 15 residues. V lost 4 bases to trimming and J lost 6 bases; unmatched junction nucleotides: 7. CDR1 is KGHSH and CDR2 is LQKENI in the germline V gene. The CDR3 region is CASSRGQGTTQPQHF. The CDR3 DNA reads as TGTGCCAGCTCACGGGGACAGGGAACCACTCAGCCCCAGCATTTT.

The chain links TRBV4-1 to TRBJ2-4; D uncertain. V was trimmed by 1 base and J by 5 bases, leaving 6 bases between them. Germline V CDR1 and CDR2: MGHRA, YSYEKL. This CDR3 region has 13 residues. The CDR3 DNA is TGCGCCAGCAGCCAAGCGCAGGAAAACATTCAGTACTTC. Translated, it gives CASSQAQENIQYF.

The CDR3, as DNA: TGTGCCAGTAGTATAGGTATAGAAAATCAGCCCCAGCATTTT. Translating gives CASSIGIENQPQHF. The chain is built from TRBV19 and TRBJ1-5; D unclear. The CDR3 sequence is 14 residues long. Per germline, CDR1 LNHDA and CDR2 SQIVND (reference sequence). Trimming stripped 1 base from V and 4 bases from J, with 8 bases between.

CDR3 amino acids: CASSPPGLLLSTDTQYF. DNA of the CDR3: TGTGCCAGCTCACCACCCGGTCTCCTTCTTAGCACAGATACGCAGTATTTT. The V gene is TRBV18, the J gene TRBJ2-3; D is unclear. CDR3 length equals 17 residues. V lost 0 bases, J lost 0 bases, and 13 bases lay in between. CDR1 KGHSH and CDR2 LQKENI come from the germline V gene.

The J gene is TRBJ1-1, the V gene TRBV14; D is uncertain. The germline CDR1 and CDR2 sequences are SGHDN and FVKESK. Trimming removed 0 bases at V and 0 bases at J, with 17 bases between. The CDR3 has 18 amino acids. The CDR3 here is CASSQEEVLHRLNTEAFF. The DNA for the CDR3 is TGTGCCAGCAGCCAAGAAGAGGTTTTACACCGTTTGAACACTGAAGCTTTCTTT.

The chain recombines TRBV7-6 with TRBJ2-1; TRBD2 is a possible D gene (6 bases). The CDR3 is 13 amino acids. Looked up from germline, CDR1 is SGHVS and CDR2 is FNYEAQ. V gave up 0 bases and J gave up 9 bases, with 9 bases separating them. Written as DNA, the CDR3 is TGTGCCAGCAGCTTAGCGGTGGGGGGTGAGCAGTTCTTC. Its translation: CASSLAVGGEQFF.

This sequence joins TRBV7-9 and TRBJ1-1; TRBD1 matches 7 bases. Germline CDR1 reads SEHNR; CDR2 reads FQNEAQ (reference sequence). The CDR3 runs to 15 residues. V lost 3 bases to trimming and J lost 1 base; unmatched junction nucleotides: 5. DNA of the CDR3: TGTGCCAGCAGCTTGAACAGGGACAGGAACACTGAAGCTTTCTTT. Amino acid sequence: CASSLNRDRNTEAFF.

The chain couples TRBV11-3 to TRBJ2-1, with 8 bases aligning to TRBD1. The V gene end was trimmed by 5 bases and the J gene end by 7 bases; junction bases not matched to a gene: 4. Germline CDR1 SGHNT, CDR2 YENEEA. The length of the CDR3 is 13 residues. CDR3 loop: CASSVDRGNEQFF. Here the CDR3 DNA reads TGTGCCAGCAGCGTTGACAGGGGAAATGAGCAGTTCTTC.

Note on this clone: The same CDR3 arises from other DNA sequences in this sample as well. This sequence joins TRBV18 and TRBJ1-1; 7 positions match TRBD1. This CDR3 region has 13 residues. With V trimmed by 6 bases and J by 1 base, 2 bases remained unmatched. The germline CDR1 and CDR2 sequences are KGHSH and LQKENI. The CDR3 here is CASSRDRNTEAFF. The DNA of the CDR3 is TGTGCCAGCTCCCGGGACAGGAACACTGAAGCTTTCTTT.